This T cell receptor (beta chain) comes out of a study of CD8+ T cells in alopecia areata. The overall study: Treated patients were given oral tofacitinib, which was dosed at 5 to 10 mg twice daily.

The ends were cut back, 0 bases at V and 6 bases at J, with 18 bases in the middle. The CDR3 covers 17 residues. Germline V gene data show CDR1 as SGHTA and CDR2 as FQGTGA. As concerns this clone: The antigen is unknown.

Specimens obtained from alopecia areata patients comprised lesional scalp punch biopsies and peripheral blood. Investigators isolated RNA and reverse transcribed it into cDNA to act as the sequencing template. Libraries were prepared by immunoSEQ multiplex PCR; TCRdb keeps only in-frame clonotypes and omits some of them. Counted here are some 180,000 clones, roughly 60% occurring once; the ten biggest clones make up around 1.6%. Study conclusions and caveats: Sequencing of scalp tissue also captures the resident alphabeta T cells of normal skin.

The receptor comes from a human donor with alopecia areata. This specimen consisted of CD4+ T cells sorted from blood, obtained at week 0. The V and J genes are TRBV7-3 and TRBJ2-1, with D maybe TRBD1 (6 bases). In DNA form, the CDR3 reads TGTGCCAGCAGCTTAACCCCGAGGGGGATGCGTGGCAATGAGCAGTTCTTC. Its protein is CASSLTPRGMRGNEQFF.